The clone carrying this T cell receptor (beta chain) has a handful of counts. Its cognate antigen is unknown. The sample originates from a study of cytomegalovirus exposure and HLA in healthy donors. PCR employed 60 Vbeta and 13 Jbeta primers. Repertoires were generated with immunoSEQ multiplex PCR, while TCRdb's copy carries only in-frame clones and drops some. The sample has around 210,000 clones, around 84% seen once. General study results and limits: Later work found most CMV-associated TCR beta chains apparently HLA-restricted. Roughly uniform depth of sequencing across donors was assumed in presence/absence analyses. In an earlier analysis, productive rearrangement rates for most beta V segments clustered near 87% or 30%.

The CDR3 sequence is 18 residues long. Germline-derived CDR1 and CDR2 are SGHDT and YYEEEE. J gave up 6 bases and V 0 bases, and 8 bases lay outside the gene matches. The clonotype was recovered from a girl aged 2-9 years in good health and CMV-seronegative. V and J are TRBV5-6 and TRBJ2-3; 15 bases agree with TRBD2. The sequencing sample was made of PBMCs. CDR3 in amino acids: CASSLAFGLAGGTDTQYF. CDR3 bases: TGTGCCAGCAGCTTGGCCTTCGGACTAGCGGGAGGGACCGATACGCAGTATTTT. Complete variable domain (other parts from reference TRBV5-6 and TRBJ2-3): DAGVTQSPTHLIKTRGQQVTLRCSPKSGHDTVSWYQQALGQGPQFIFQYYEEEERQRGNFPDRFSGHQFPNYSSELNVNALLLGDSALYLCASSLAFGLAGGTDTQYFGPGTRLTVL.